A single sample is the source of the 21 T cell receptor beta chains below, sequenced in a study of shared clonotypes between healthy human individuals. The table came from immunoSEQ multiplex PCR; TCRdb's copy has only in-frame clones and leaves some out. Here the sample spans some 1 million clones, around 74% being singletons. The sample comprised memory CD4+ T cells sorted from blood. Subset specified: CD45RA-negative fraction. These receptor sequences come from a man aged 18 to 29 in good health.

This clone was seen once. The chain is built from TRBV2 and TRBJ1-6; TRBD1 might be the D (5 bases). The V gene lost 3 bases and the J gene lost 6 bases, with 12 bases spanning the gap. From germline, CDR1 is SNHLY and CDR2 FYNNEI. The CDR3 has 15 amino acids. CDR3 nucleotides: TGTGCCAGCAGTGACAGGGTCGCCTTTAATTCACCCCTCCACTTT. It translates to CASSDRVAFNSPLHF. The entire variable domain, with the rest obtained from reference TRBV2 and TRBJ1-6, is as follows: EPEVTQTPSHQVTQMGQEVILRCVPISNHLYFYWYRQILGQKVEFLVSFYNNEISEKSEIFDDQFSVERPDGSNFTLKIRSTKLEDSAMYFCASSDRVAFNSPLHFGNGTRLTVT.

This clone showed up just a few times. This sequence joins TRBV9 and TRBJ2-5; D assignment may be TRBD1 or TRBD2 (5 bases each). The germline gives CDR1 SGDLS, CDR2 YYNGEE. Trimming cost V 0 bases and J 4 bases, with 13 bases left between them. CDR3 length: 15 residues. The CDR3 spells CASSVARGARETQYF. CDR3 DNA sequence: TGTGCCAGCAGCGTAGCTCGAGGGGCCAGAGAGACCCAGTACTTC.

The V and J genes are TRBV6-5 and TRBJ2-5; 8 positions agree with TRBD1. Germline V CDR1 and CDR2: MNHEY, SVGAGI. The V gene end was trimmed by 0 bases and the J gene end by 7 bases; junction bases not matched to a gene: 10. There are 16 residues in the CDR3. The CDR3 DNA reads TGTGCCAGCAGTTACTCGCCGCCCGACAGGGGTGGGACCCAGTACTTC. This encodes CASSYSPPDRGGTQYF.

This chain links TRBV4-2 with TRBJ1-1, with 8 bases identical to TRBD1. The CDR3 contains 15 residues. Per the germline V gene, CDR1 is LGHNA and CDR2 is YNFKEQ. V lost 3 bases to trimming and J lost 4 bases; unmatched junction nucleotides: 7. DNA of the CDR3: TGTGCCAGCAGCCACGGACAGGGAGTGGGCACTGAAGCTTTCTTT. This sequence encodes CASSHGQGVGTEAFF.

The rearrangement links TRBV19 to TRBJ1-1; perhaps TRBD1 as D (6 bases). The CDR3 sequence is 15 residues long. Trimming shortened V by 5 bases and J by 1 base, and 14 bases separated the two germline ends. Germline CDR1 is LNHDA and CDR2 is SQIVND (reference sequence). This CDR3 reads CASSRQDLGNTEAFF. CDR3 in DNA: TGTGCCAGTAGTCGACAGGACTTGGGGAACACTGAAGCTTTCTTT.

In this sample, this clone turned up a few times. The chain combines TRBV9 with TRBJ2-3, with a possible D match to TRBD1 (5 bases). CDR1 and CDR2 from the germline V gene are SGDLS and YYNGEE. The CDR3 is 15 residues long. The V and J ends lost 5 bases and 4 bases respectively, with 17 bases between them. CDR3 bases: TGTGCCAGCAGTCAATTAGGGGTGTTGTCAGATACGCAGTATTTT. This gives the protein CASSQLGVLSDTQYF.

In this sample, this clone turned up a few times. The gene calls are TRBV18 and TRBJ1-1; D remains unclear. The CDR3 is 13 amino acids. Germline-derived CDR1 and CDR2 are KGHSH and LQKENI. The V end was cut by 4 bases, the J end by 1 base, with 7 bases between. The CDR3 DNA reads TGTGCCAGCTCACATGCGACGAACACTGAAGCTTTCTTT. Translated, it gives CASSHATNTEAFF.

Comment on this clone: Other DNA sequences in this sample translate to the same CDR3. The J gene is TRBJ2-1, the V gene TRBV7-2, with 12 bases lining up with TRBD2. Trimming took 1 base from V and 7 from J; bases not matched to a gene: 2. Germline lookup yields CDR1 SGHTA and CDR2 FQGNSA. The CDR3 covers 15 residues. CDR3 protein: CASSLETSGRNEQFF. DNA of the CDR3: TGTGCCAGCAGCTTAGAAACTAGCGGGAGGAATGAGCAGTTCTTC.

On this clone itself: Other DNA sequences from this sample encode an identical CDR3 as well. This chain uses TRBV7-2 with TRBJ2-3; D remains unclear. V lost 5 bases and J lost 0, with 3 bases in between. From germline, CDR1 is SGHTA and CDR2 FQGNSA. The CDR3 runs 12 residues. The CDR3 DNA reads as TGTGCCAGCAGCCTGAGCACAGATACGCAGTATTTT. It yields the protein CASSLSTDTQYF.

V and J are TRBV18 and TRBJ2-2, with D maybe TRBD1 (6 bases). V lost 0 bases to trimming and J lost 4 bases, with 9 bases between them. Germline V gene lookup returns CDR1 KGHSH and CDR2 LQKENI. This CDR3 has 15 amino acids. CDR3 bases: TGTGCCAGCTCACCACCGGGACACGGCACCGGGGAGCTGTTTTTT. It encodes CASSPPGHGTGELFF.

V and J are TRBV10-2 and TRBJ2-7; a possible D gene is TRBD2 (6 bases). The CDR3 is 13 amino acids. V was clipped by 4 bases and J by 6 bases, with 13 bases between them. Looked up from germline, CDR1 is WSHSY and CDR2 is SAAADI. The CDR3 loop is CASSGYGGGEQYF. CDR3 DNA: TGCGCCAGCAGTGGTTACGGGGGAGGCGAGCAGTACTTC.

This clone was counted between two and nine times. This chain links TRBV19 with TRBJ1-1; D is possibly TRBD1 (6 bases). V lost 6 bases, J lost 5 bases, and 13 bases lay in between. The CDR3 has 13 amino acids. Germline assignment: CDR1 LNHDA and CDR2 SQIVND (reference sequence). The CDR3 reads CASRNRGGTEAFF. CDR3 bases: TGTGCCAGTAGGAATAGGGGGGGGACTGAAGCTTTCTTT. Together with reference TRBV19 and TRBJ1-1, the CDR3 gives the full variable domain: DGGITQSPKYLFRKEGQNVTLSCEQNLNHDAMYWYRQDPGQGLRLIYYSQIVNDFQKGDIAEGYSVSREKKESFPLTVTSAQKNPTAFYLCASRNRGGTEAFFGQGTRLTVV.

In this sample, this clone turned up a few times. This chain links TRBV5-4 with TRBJ2-3, with 14 bases lining up with TRBD2. Per germline, CDR1 SGHNT and CDR2 YYREEE (reference sequence). The CDR3 has 16 residues. The ends lost 2 bases at V and 3 bases at J; junction bases unmatched: 2. The CDR3 here is CASSFRTSGRTDTQYF. The CDR3 coding sequence is TGTGCCAGCAGCTTTCGGACTAGCGGGAGGACAGATACGCAGTATTTT.

This clone was detected only a few times. V gene TRBV29-1 combines with J gene TRBJ1-1; D is unresolved. With 0 bases removed from V and 10 bases from J, the gap between germline ends came to 3 bases. Per germline, CDR1 SQVTM and CDR2 ANQGSEA. The CDR3 is 9 amino acids. The CDR3 nucleotides are TGCAGCGTTGAAGATGGAGCTTTCTTT. It specifies CSVEDGAFF.

This chain uses TRBV30 with TRBJ1-5; D gene ambiguous. The germline CDR1 and CDR2 sequences are GTSNPN and SVGIG (reference sequence). Between the trimmed V and J ends, which lost 3 bases and 8 bases, there was a span of 14 bases. The CDR3 is 13 residues long. The CDR3 coding sequence is TGTGCCTGGAGCTCTAAGGGCGGGGAGCCCCAGCATTTT. Protein sequence: CAWSSKGGEPQHF. The whole variable domain, remainder taken from reference TRBV30 and TRBJ1-5, is SQTIHQWPATLVQPVGSPLSLECTVEGTSNPNLYWYRQAAGRGLQLLFYSVGIGQISSEVPQNLSASRPQDRQFILSSKKLLLSDSGFYLCAWSSKGGEPQHFGDGTRLSIL.

The gene calls are TRBV15 and TRBJ2-1; 8 bases map to TRBD2. From germline, CDR1 is LNHNV and CDR2 YYDKDF (reference sequence). J gave up 9 bases and V 5 bases, and 6 bases lay outside the gene matches. This CDR3 region has 13 residues. CDR3 bases: TGTGCCACCAGCCCCCGGGCGGGGGGTGAGCAGTTCTTC. This encodes CATSPRAGGEQFF.

The chain recombines TRBV7-8 with TRBJ2-5, with 8 bases aligning to TRBD1. Trimming removed 4 bases from V and 5 bases from J; junction bases left unmatched: 6. There are 14 residues in the CDR3. Looked up from germline, CDR1 is SGHVS and CDR2 is FQNEAQ. This CDR3 is CASSSQGARETQYF. DNA of the CDR3: TGTGCCAGCAGCTCCCAGGGGGCGCGGGAGACCCAGTACTTC.

The chain carries TRBV5-4 and TRBJ1-1; a weak D match, TRBD1 (6 bases). Germline values: CDR1 SGHNT, CDR2 YYREEE (reference sequence). Trimming took 4 bases from V and 1 from J, leaving 20 bases between them. This CDR3 has 17 residues. CDR3 sequence: CASSNPTGPTTNTEAFF. CDR3 nucleotides: TGTGCCAGCAGCAACCCCACAGGGCCCACCACGAACACTGAAGCTTTCTTT.

This chain links TRBV7-2 with TRBJ2-4; D may be TRBD2 (6 bases). CDR1 SGHTA and CDR2 FQGNSA come from the germline V gene. This CDR3 has 15 residues. The V gene lost 5 bases and the J gene lost 6 bases, with 17 bases spanning the gap. CDR3 coding DNA: TGTGCCAGCAGCCCAGGACTATGGGGTGTAAACATTCAGTACTTC. Amino acid sequence: CASSPGLWGVNIQYF.

As concerns this clone: Other DNA sequences in the sample encode the same CDR3. The chain has TRBV9 and TRBJ2-1; D might be TRBD1 or TRBD2, each matching 6 bases. Germline assignment: CDR1 SGDLS and CDR2 YYNGEE. Trimming removed 4 bases at V and 0 bases at J, with 11 bases between. This CDR3 contains 15 residues. The CDR3 is CASSIGGSSYNEQFF. DNA of the CDR3: TGTGCCAGCAGCATAGGGGGGAGCTCCTACAATGAGCAGTTCTTC.

The chain links TRBV18 to TRBJ2-5; 9 bases fit TRBD2. Losses at the gene ends were 6 bases for V and 3 bases for J; bases not matched to a gene: 14. The CDR3 length is 17 residues. Germline values: CDR1 KGHSH, CDR2 LQKENI. The CDR3 sequence is CASSHSPPSGVKETQYF. The CDR3 DNA reads TGTGCCAGCTCCCATTCCCCGCCTAGCGGGGTAAAAGAGACCCAGTACTTC.